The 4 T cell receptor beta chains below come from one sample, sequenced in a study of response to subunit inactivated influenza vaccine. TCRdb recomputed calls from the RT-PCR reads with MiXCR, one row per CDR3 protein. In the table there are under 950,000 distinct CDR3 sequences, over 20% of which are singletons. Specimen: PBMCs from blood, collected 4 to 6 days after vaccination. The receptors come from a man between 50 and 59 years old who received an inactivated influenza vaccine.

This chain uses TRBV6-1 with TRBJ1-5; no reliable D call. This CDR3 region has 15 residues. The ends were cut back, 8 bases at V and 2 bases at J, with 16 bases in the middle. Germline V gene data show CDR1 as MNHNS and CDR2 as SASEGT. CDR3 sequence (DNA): TGTGCCAGCCGTGTGACCCCCTGGGGCAATCAGCCCCAGCATTTT. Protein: CASRVTPWGNQPQHF.

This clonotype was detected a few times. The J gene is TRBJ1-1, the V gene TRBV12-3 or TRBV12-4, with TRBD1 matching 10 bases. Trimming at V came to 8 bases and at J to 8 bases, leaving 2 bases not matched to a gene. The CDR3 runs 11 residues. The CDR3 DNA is TGTGCCAGCGGGGACAGGGGAGAAGCTTTCTTT. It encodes CASGDRGEAFF.

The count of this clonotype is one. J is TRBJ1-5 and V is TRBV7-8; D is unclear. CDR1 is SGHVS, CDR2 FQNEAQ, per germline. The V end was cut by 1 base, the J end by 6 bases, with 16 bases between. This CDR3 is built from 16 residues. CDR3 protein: CASSLVATGGGQPQHF. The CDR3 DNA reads TGTGCCAGCAGCTTAGTAGCGACGGGAGGAGGTCAGCCCCAGCATTTT. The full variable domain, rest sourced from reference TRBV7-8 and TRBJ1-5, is GAGVSQSPRYKVAKRGQDVALRCDPISGHVSLFWYQQALGQGPEFLTYFQNEAQLDKSGLPSDRFFAERPEGSVSTLKIQRTQQEDSAVYLCASSLVATGGGQPQHFGDGTRLSIL.

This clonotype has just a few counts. CDR3 loop: CASSLSLHHTDTQYF. In nucleotides, the CDR3 is TGTGCCAGCAGCTTGAGTTTGCACCACACAGATACGCAGTATTTT. V and J are TRBV5-5 and TRBJ2-3; D unresolved. Germline CDR1 SGHKS, CDR2 YYEKEE (reference sequence). V lost 1 base to trimming and J lost 2 bases, with 11 bases between them. CDR3 length: 15 residues.